This T cell receptor (beta chain) is from a study of Ad26.COV2.S vaccination and SARS-CoV-2 variants. Method: immunoSEQ multiplex PCR; TCRdb's copy keeps in-frame clones and lacks some. The repertoire holds about 140,000 clones, with more than 80% as singletons. This material consisted of peripheral blood, taken after recovery from COVID-19. The clonotype was recovered from a human donor who had recovered from COVID-19.

The chain's CDR3 is CASSLTRTSYEQYF. CDR3 nucleotide sequence: TGTGCCAGCAGTTTAACGAGGACGTCCTACGAGCAGTACTTC. The rearrangement uses TRBV27 and TRBJ2-7; D is unclear. Trimming left V 2 bases short and J 1 base short, with 9 bases between. This CDR3 spans 14 amino acids. The germline gives CDR1 MNHEY, CDR2 SMNVEV (reference sequence).